This is a list of T cell receptor beta chains from one sample in a study of HIV-infected patients and healthy controls. TCRdb passed the 5' RACE reads through MiXCR, listing each CDR3 protein once. The sample lists tens of thousands of distinct CDR3 sequences, about a sixth occurring once. The source material was CD4+ T cells from blood. These TCRs come from a human donor in good health. Both conserved end residues are part of each CDR3.

>TRBJ1-1|TRBV6-2/TRBV6-3
CASSFPLSGGMNTEAFF
>TRBJ1-2|TRBV27
CASSPSVAGRPYGYTF
>TRBJ2-2|TRBV4-3
CASSPGRAGELFF
>TRBJ2-7|TRBV29-1
CSVSNRGLHEQYF
>TRBJ2-7|TRBV20-1
CSAQPGQGRYEQYF
>TRBJ2-3|TRBV24-1
CATSDRGGSTDTQYF
>TRBJ2-3|TRBV20-1
CSARWGVDTQYF
>TRBJ2-1|TRBV7-2
CASSLGIGGLAYNEQFF
>TRBJ2-4|TRBV19
CASSIRDEAKNIQYF
>TRBJ2-7|TRBV7-6
CASSPQDGYEQYF
>TRBJ2-5|TRBV20-1
CSARPVGPQETQYF
>TRBJ1-5|TRBV28
CASGGGPGQPQHF
>TRBJ1-2|TRBV5-8
CASSFRVSSGYGYTF
>TRBJ1-2|TRBV24-1
CATSDTGQGTYGYTF
>TRBJ2-1|TRBV12-3/TRBV12-4
CASSRFSGAMSYNEQFF
>TRBJ2-1|TRBV28
CASSPIAGGGRGRNEQFF
>TRBJ1-1|TRBV2
CASSDGGPEAFF
>TRBJ2-1|TRBV6-5
CASSRTSGNNEQFF
>TRBJ2-2|TRBV18
CASHTGVNTGELFF
>TRBJ2-2|TRBV7-9
CASSPYTGELFF
>TRBJ2-1|TRBV29-1
CSVGQWEGEQFF
>TRBJ2-2|TRBV20-1
CSARSSGNTGELFF
>TRBJ2-2|TRBV30
CAWRGLGTGNTGELFF
>TRBJ2-7|TRBV6-2/TRBV6-3
CASSTGGSGSYEQYF
>TRBJ1-4|TRBV18
CASSVQENEKLFF
>TRBJ2-7|TRBV30
CAWSGPTGGQYF